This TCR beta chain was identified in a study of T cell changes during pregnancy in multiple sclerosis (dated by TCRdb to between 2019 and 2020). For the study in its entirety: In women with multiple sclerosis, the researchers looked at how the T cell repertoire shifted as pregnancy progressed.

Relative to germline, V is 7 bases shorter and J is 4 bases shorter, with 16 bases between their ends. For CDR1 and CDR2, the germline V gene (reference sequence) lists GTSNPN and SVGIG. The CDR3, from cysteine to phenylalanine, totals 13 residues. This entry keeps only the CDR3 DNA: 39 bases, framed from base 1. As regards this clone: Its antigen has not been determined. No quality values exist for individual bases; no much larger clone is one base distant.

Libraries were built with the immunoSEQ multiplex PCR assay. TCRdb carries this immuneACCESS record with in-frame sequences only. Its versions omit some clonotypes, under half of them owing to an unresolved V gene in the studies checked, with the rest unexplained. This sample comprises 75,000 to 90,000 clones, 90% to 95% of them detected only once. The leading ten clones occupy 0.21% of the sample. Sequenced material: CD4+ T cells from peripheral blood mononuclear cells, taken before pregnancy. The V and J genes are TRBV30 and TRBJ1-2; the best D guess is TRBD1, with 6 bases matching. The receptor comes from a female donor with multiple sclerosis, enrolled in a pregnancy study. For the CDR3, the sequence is CAYNRDGGYGYTF. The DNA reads TGTGCCTACAACAGGGATGGGGGCTATGGCTACACCTTC.